The source of this TCR beta chain is a study of cytomegalovirus exposure and HLA in healthy donors. Study at large: Falling in the Caucasian-associated ancestry cluster were 81% of some 400 genotyped donors. Findings and caveats of the study: Later work associated fewer than 20,000 TCR beta sequences with HLA alleles at 0.05 false discovery rate.

In the PCR, 60 Vbeta and 13 Jbeta primers were used. Some clones are missing from TCRdb's copy, which holds only in-frame ones; the method was immunoSEQ multiplex PCR. The data contain around 160,000 clones, 60% to 80% of them singletons. In regard to this clone: What it binds is not known.

With V trimmed by 4 bases and J by 1 base, 5 bases remained unmatched. The length of the CDR3 is 16 residues. CDR1 MGHRA and CDR2 YSYEKL come from the germline V gene. Sample: PBMCs. This chain connects TRBV4-1 to TRBJ2-2; 8 nucleotides line up with TRBD2. The TCR originated in a male donor in good health and CMV-seronegative. CDR3 nucleotides: TGCGCCAGCAGCCGAGGACTAGCAAGGAACACCGGGGAGCTGTTTTTT. It yields the protein CASSRGLARNTGELFF.